The entry below gives a single TCR beta chain sequence along with its context. Its antigen is not identified. Donors ranged from about 6 to 90 years old and were healthy Caucasians in Russia. Samples had at least 7 million PBMCs isolated from them. The CDR3 runs 11 residues. The germline CDR1 and CDR2 sequences are SQVTM and ANQGSEA. Alongside a J-beta primer mix, a sample-barcoded 5' primer served in a second PCR lasting 7 to 11 cycles. TCRdb passed the 5' RACE reads through MiXCR, listing each CDR3 protein once. This sample has 380,000 or so distinct CDR3 sequences, with roughly half found just once. This entry comes from a study of blood T cells in healthy people across ages. Findings and caveats of the study: No one knew whether donors had CMV, which possibly confounded expanded clonotype changes. Naive T cell percentage and TCR beta diversity correlated strongly.

The sample taken for sequencing was blood. The TCR was taken from a man aged 55 to 70 in good health. The rearrangement links TRBV29-1 to TRBJ1-2; TRBD1 might be the D (5 bases). CDR3 DNA sequence: TGCAGTGGGGACCTCGGTACTGGCTACACCTTC. As protein: CSGDLGTGYTF.